This T cell receptor (beta chain) was recorded in a study of T cell repertoires in cytomegalovirus infection. For the study at large: Indicated by public TCR beta signatures were CMV infection and matching HLA type. Overall study findings and caveats: The cumulative frequency of public TCR beta families identified carriers of CMV plus the relevant HLA.

TCRdb called the reads again in MiXCR, with one record for every CDR3 protein. The sample consists of about 740,000 distinct CDR3 sequences, 35% of them appearing once. V was clipped by 8 bases and J by 4 bases, with 8 bases between them. Germline V gene lookup returns CDR1 MNHNS and CDR2 SASEGT. There are 12 residues in the CDR3. About this clonotype itself: Its matching antigen is unknown.

The sequenced sample consisted of PBMCs. J is TRBJ2-2 and V is TRBV6-1, with D hard to call. The source of this sequence is a human donor in good health (CMV status not recorded). Some clones in this sample may be carry-over from other donors' samples. The CDR3 region has the DNA TGTGCCAGCTGTAAGACCACCGGGGAGCTGTTTTTT. This sequence encodes CASCKTTGELFF.